These 20 T cell receptor beta chains share one sample of origin, sequenced in a study of blood T cell repertoires in COVID-19. Method: immunoSEQ multiplex PCR; TCRdb's copy keeps in-frame clones and lacks some. Found here are 300,000 to 400,000 clones, 91% of them singletons; the top ten hold 3% to 4%. What was sequenced was peripheral blood. Every receptor here comes from a woman between 18 and 29 years old who had recovered from COVID-19.

V usage is TRBV5-1 and J usage is TRBJ2-6, with D unclear. V lost 5 bases and J 0 bases, leaving 6 bases between the germline ends. Per the germline V gene, CDR1 is SGHRS and CDR2 is YFSETQ. This CDR3 is built from 14 residues. The CDR3 protein is CASRQTSGANVLTF. CDR3 in DNA: TGCGCCAGCAGACAAACCTCTGGGGCCAACGTCCTGACTTTC.

This rearrangement joins TRBV4-3 to TRBJ2-2, with TRBD2 identical over 8 bases. This CDR3 spans 16 amino acids. V was clipped by 3 bases and J by 6 bases; unmatched bases: 9. Germline V gene sequence: CDR1 LGHNA, CDR2 YSLEER. The CDR3 is CASSQGSGSGSGELFF. Here the CDR3 DNA reads TGCGCCAGCAGCCAGGGAAGCGGGAGCGGGTCCGGGGAGCTGTTTTTT.

This chain joins TRBV11-2 and TRBJ2-3; TRBD2 is a possible D gene (6 bases). Germline lookup yields CDR1 SGHAT and CDR2 FQNNGV. V was trimmed by 3 bases and J by 0 bases, leaving 16 bases between them. The CDR3 is 17 amino acids. The CDR3 DNA follows: TGTGCCAGCAGCTTGGAGGGTGACTACCCTAGCACAGATACGCAGTATTTT. Protein product: CASSLEGDYPSTDTQYF.

In DNA form, the CDR3 reads TGTGCCAGCAGTTATTTTAGCGGGACTAGCACAGATACGCAGTATTTT. Translating gives CASSYFSGTSTDTQYF. This chain joins TRBV6-5 and TRBJ2-3, with 8 positions matching TRBD2. The CDR3 runs to 16 residues. From germline, CDR1 is MNHEY and CDR2 SVGAGI. After removal of 3 bases from V and 0 bases from J, the junction contained 5 bases not matched to a gene.

CDR3 nucleotide sequence: TGTGCCACGACTGACAGGGGCCGGAACTATGGCTACACCTTC. This codes for CATTDRGRNYGYTF. V is TRBV2 and J is TRBJ1-2, with 8 nucleotides matching TRBD1. This CDR3 region has 14 residues. The junction had 9 bases not matched to a gene; V was cut back by 10 bases and J by 2 bases. In germline, CDR1 is SNHLY, CDR2 FYNNEI.

This clone was observed a handful of times. The CDR3 here is CASSSTSGGGEQYV. DNA for the CDR3: TGTGCCAGCAGCTCGACTAGCGGGGGGGGCGAGCAGTACGTC. The J gene is TRBJ2-7, the V gene TRBV7-2, with 14 bases fitting TRBD2. Trimming at V came to 4 bases and at J to 6 bases, leaving 2 bases not matched to a gene. Germline CDR1 and CDR2: SGHTA and FQGNSA. The CDR3 contains 14 residues.

This clone is a singleton in its sample. This chain joins TRBV11-3 and TRBJ2-5; perhaps TRBD2 as D (5 bases). Germline CDR1 reads SGHNT; CDR2 reads YENEEA. The CDR3 length is 14 residues. V shed 5 bases and J shed 2 bases, with 12 bases lying between them. CDR3 DNA: TGTGCCAGCAGCGCCCGACTAAGGCAAGAGACCCAGTACTTC. The encoded protein is CASSARLRQETQYF.

In DNA form, the CDR3 reads TGTGCCAGCAGTTCGCTTGGGGGGGGGAATCAGCCCCAGCATTTT. Its protein product is CASSSLGGGNQPQHF. The gene calls are TRBV6-5 and TRBJ1-5; D perhaps matches TRBD1 (5 bases). The CDR3 length is 15 residues. Germline lookup yields CDR1 MNHEY and CDR2 SVGAGI. With 4 bases removed from V and 4 bases from J, the gap between germline ends came to 14 bases.

V is TRBV7-2 and J is TRBJ2-3; tentative D call: TRBD1 (5 bases). In germline, CDR1 is SGHTA, CDR2 FQGNSA. This CDR3 has 14 residues. V was cut by 6 bases and J by 3 bases, with 13 bases left in between. In DNA form, the CDR3 reads TGTGCCAGCAGACGCGTCGCAGGGACAGATACGCAGTATTTT. Encoded protein: CASRRVAGTDTQYF.

In the case of this clone: Relative to the germline gene, one junction end is altered; a read error may explain this. The V gene is TRBV10-1, the J gene TRBJ1-6; D perhaps matches TRBD1 (5 bases). Looked up from germline, CDR1 is WNHNN and CDR2 is SYGVQD (reference sequence). The CDR3 is made up of 13 amino acids. CDR3 sequence (DNA): TGCACCAGCAGTGACAGTCAAAATTCACCCCTCCACTTT. It specifies CTSSDSQNSPLHF.

This sequence joins TRBV5-5 and TRBJ1-1; 9 positions agree with TRBD1. The CDR3 has 17 residues. The germline V gene encodes CDR1 SGHKS and CDR2 YYEKEE (reference sequence). J lost 2 bases, V lost 2 bases, and 10 bases had no gene match. The CDR3 loop reads CASSFRTGGEGNTEAFF. The CDR3 DNA is TGTGCCAGCAGCTTCAGAACAGGGGGCGAGGGTAACACTGAAGCTTTCTTT.

V and J are TRBV11-2 and TRBJ2-7, with D unresolved. The CDR3 totals 14 residues. V was shortened by 1 base and J by 3 bases, with 10 bases between the two germline ends. Per germline, CDR1 SGHAT and CDR2 FQNNGV. The CDR3 here is CASSLGGGRYEQYV. CDR3 coding DNA: TGTGCCAGCAGCTTAGGTGGCGGCCGCTACGAGCAGTACGTC.

The V and J genes are TRBV12-5 and TRBJ2-1; TRBD1 matches at 7 bases. This CDR3 is built from 14 residues. Germline V CDR1 and CDR2: LGHNT, FRNRAP. The J segment lost 5 bases and the V segment lost 2 bases, leaving 3 bases of the junction unmatched. The CDR3 sequence is CASGLWDSNNEQFF. The CDR3 DNA reads TGTGCTAGTGGTTTGTGGGACAGTAACAATGAGCAGTTCTTC.

The chain recombines TRBV4-3 with TRBJ1-3, with 7 nucleotides matching TRBD1. With 4 bases clipped from V and 0 bases from J, the junction kept 0 bases outside the gene matches. CDR1 is LGHNA, CDR2 YSLEER, per germline. The CDR3 spans 14 residues. For the CDR3, the DNA is TGCGCCAGCAGCCGGACAGGCTCTGGAAACACCATATATTTT. Translation: CASSRTGSGNTIYF.

The chain links TRBV7-2 to TRBJ1-2; D gene unclear. Germline CDR1 reads SGHTA; CDR2 reads FQGNSA. The CDR3 has 14 residues. With 0 bases removed from V and 4 bases from J, the gap between germline ends came to 9 bases. The CDR3 nucleotides are TGTGCCAGCAGCTTAGCTTCTGTAATCTATGGCTACACCTTC. Amino acid sequence: CASSLASVIYGYTF.

The rearrangement links TRBV7-2 to TRBJ1-1; no clear D. The CDR3 sequence is 12 residues long. Germline-derived CDR1 and CDR2 are SGHTA and FQGNSA. V was shortened by 6 bases and J by 8 bases, with 13 bases between the two germline ends. CDR3 DNA sequence: TGTGCCAGCAGGGGGTTAGGACTAGAAGCTTTCTTT. This sequence encodes CASRGLGLEAFF. Looking up the rest from reference TRBV7-2 and TRBJ1-1 gives the full variable domain: GAGVSQSPSNKVTEKGKDVELRCDPISGHTALYWYRQSLGQGLEFLIYFQGNSAPDKSGLPSDRFSAERTGGSVSTLTIQRTQQEDSAVYLCASRGLGLEAFFGQGTRLTVV.

This clone was recorded once. This chain connects TRBV20-1 to TRBJ1-1; no definite D call. V was pared by 5 bases and J by 11 bases, with 15 bases between. CDR3 length: 11 amino acids. The germline gives CDR1 DFQATT, CDR2 SNEGSKA (reference sequence). CDR3 nucleotides: TGCAGTGCTGGAATGGGAGGGCTGGCTTTCTTT. This sequence encodes CSAGMGGLAFF.

The chain combines TRBV18 with TRBJ1-4; perhaps TRBD1 as D (5 bases). The germline gives CDR1 KGHSH, CDR2 LQKENI. There are 15 residues in the CDR3. The germline V and J ends were trimmed by 4 bases and 5 bases, with 14 bases remaining between them. CDR3 amino acids: CASSRGGGSNEKLFF. The CDR3 DNA reads TGTGCCAGCTCACGCGGGGGAGGTTCGAATGAAAAACTGTTTTTT.

The V and J genes are TRBV2 and TRBJ1-1; D gene ambiguous. V was clipped by 5 bases and J by 5 bases, with 6 bases between them. Germline CDR1 is SNHLY and CDR2 is FYNNEI. The CDR3 runs to 11 residues. CDR3 coding DNA: TGTGCCAGCAGTCCCCAGACTGAAGCTTTCTTT. It translates to CASSPQTEAFF.

The genes are TRBV13 and TRBJ2-7, with D perhaps TRBD2 (6 bases). Germline values: CDR1 PRHDT, CDR2 FYEKMQ (reference sequence). This CDR3 spans 14 amino acids. With 3 bases removed from V and 2 bases from J, the gap between germline ends came to 11 bases. CDR3 amino acids: CASSFYGRAYEQYV. In nucleotides, the CDR3 is TGTGCCAGCAGCTTCTACGGGAGAGCCTACGAGCAGTACGTC.